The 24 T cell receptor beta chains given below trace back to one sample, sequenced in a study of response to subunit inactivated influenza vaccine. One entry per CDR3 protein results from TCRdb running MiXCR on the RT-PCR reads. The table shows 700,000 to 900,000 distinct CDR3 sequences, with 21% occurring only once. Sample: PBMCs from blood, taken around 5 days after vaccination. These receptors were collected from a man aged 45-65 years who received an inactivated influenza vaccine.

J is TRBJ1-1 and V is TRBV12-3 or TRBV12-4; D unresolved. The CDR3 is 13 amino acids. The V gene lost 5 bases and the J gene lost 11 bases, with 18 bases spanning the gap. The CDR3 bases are TGTGCCAGCAGTCCCCGGGTTCGAGCAAAGGCTTTCTTT. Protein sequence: CASSPRVRAKAFF.

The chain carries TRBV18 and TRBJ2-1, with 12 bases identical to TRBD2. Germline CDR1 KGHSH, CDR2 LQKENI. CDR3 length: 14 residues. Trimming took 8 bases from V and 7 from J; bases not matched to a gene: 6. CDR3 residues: CASETSGRLNEQFF. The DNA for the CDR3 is TGTGCCAGCGAAACTAGCGGGAGGTTGAATGAGCAGTTCTTC.

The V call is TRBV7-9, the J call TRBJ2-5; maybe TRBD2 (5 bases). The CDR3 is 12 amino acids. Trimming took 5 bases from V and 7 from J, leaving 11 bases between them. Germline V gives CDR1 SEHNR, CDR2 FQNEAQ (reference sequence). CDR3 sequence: CASSPSGATQYF. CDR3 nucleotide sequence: TGTGCCAGCAGCCCGAGCGGCGCGACCCAGTACTTC.

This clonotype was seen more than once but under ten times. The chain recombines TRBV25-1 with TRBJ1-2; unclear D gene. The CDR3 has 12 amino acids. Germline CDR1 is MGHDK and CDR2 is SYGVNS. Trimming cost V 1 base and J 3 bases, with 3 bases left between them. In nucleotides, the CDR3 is TGTGCCAGCAGTGAATCCTACTATGGCTACACCTTC. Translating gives CASSESYYGYTF.

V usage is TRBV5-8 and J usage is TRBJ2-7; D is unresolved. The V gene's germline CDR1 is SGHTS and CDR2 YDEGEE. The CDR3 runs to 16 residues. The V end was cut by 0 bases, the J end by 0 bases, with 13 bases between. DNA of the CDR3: TGTGCCAGCAGCTTGGCCGTGGTTCGGCTCTCCTACGAGCAGTACTTC. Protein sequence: CASSLAVVRLSYEQYF. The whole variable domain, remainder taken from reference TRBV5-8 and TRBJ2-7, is EAGVTQSPTHLIKTRGQQATLRCSPISGHTSVYWYQQALGLGLQFLLWYDEGEERNRGNFPPRFSGRQFPNYSSELNVNALELEDSALYLCASSLAVVRLSYEQYFGPGTRLTVT.

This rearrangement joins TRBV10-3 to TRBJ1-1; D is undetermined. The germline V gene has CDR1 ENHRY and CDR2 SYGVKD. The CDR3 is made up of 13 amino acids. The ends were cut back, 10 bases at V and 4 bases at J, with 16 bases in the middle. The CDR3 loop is CATGEGLSTEAFF. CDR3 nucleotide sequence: TGTGCCACCGGGGAGGGTTTAAGCACTGAAGCTTTCTTT.

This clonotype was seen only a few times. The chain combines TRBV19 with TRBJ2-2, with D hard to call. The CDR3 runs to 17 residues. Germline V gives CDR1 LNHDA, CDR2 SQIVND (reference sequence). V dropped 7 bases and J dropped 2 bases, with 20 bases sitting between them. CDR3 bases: TGTGCCAGTACATTCCGGTTGCGGACGGATAACACCGGGGAGCTGTTTTTT. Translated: CASTFRLRTDNTGELFF.

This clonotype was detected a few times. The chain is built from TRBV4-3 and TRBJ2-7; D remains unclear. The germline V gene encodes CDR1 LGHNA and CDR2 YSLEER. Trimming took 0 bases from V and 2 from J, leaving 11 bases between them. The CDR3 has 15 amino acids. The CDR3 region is CASSQDVHTPYEQYF. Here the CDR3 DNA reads TGCGCCAGCAGCCAAGATGTACACACCCCCTACGAGCAGTACTTC.

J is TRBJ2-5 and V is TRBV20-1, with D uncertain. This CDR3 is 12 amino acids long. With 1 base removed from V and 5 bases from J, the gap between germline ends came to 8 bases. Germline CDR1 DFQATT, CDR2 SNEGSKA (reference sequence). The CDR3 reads CSARGHGETQYF. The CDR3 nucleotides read TGCAGTGCTAGAGGGCACGGGGAGACCCAGTACTTC.

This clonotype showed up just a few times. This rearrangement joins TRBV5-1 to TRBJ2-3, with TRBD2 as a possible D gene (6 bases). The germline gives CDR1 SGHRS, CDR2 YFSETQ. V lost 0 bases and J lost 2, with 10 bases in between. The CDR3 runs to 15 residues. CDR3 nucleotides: TGCGCCAGCAGCTTGGAGCGGGCGGCCACAGATACGCAGTATTTT. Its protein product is CASSLERAATDTQYF.

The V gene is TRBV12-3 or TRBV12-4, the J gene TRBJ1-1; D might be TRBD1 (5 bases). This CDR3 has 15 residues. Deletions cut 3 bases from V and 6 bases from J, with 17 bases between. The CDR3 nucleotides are TGTGCCAGCAGTTTGCGGGGCAGTATCAGGGCTGAAGCTTTCTTT. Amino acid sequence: CASSLRGSIRAEAFF.

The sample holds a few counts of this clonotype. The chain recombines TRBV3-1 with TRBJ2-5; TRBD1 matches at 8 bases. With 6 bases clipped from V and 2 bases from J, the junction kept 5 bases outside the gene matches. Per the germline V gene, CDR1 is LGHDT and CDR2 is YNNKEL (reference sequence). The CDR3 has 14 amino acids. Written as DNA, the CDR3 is TGTGCCAGCAGAGCAGGGGGCTTACAAGAGACCCAGTACTTC. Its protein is CASRAGGLQETQYF.

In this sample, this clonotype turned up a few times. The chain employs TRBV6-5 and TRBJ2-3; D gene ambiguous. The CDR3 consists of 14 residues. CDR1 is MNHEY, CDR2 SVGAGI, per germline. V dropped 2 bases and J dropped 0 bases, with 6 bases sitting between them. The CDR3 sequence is CASSYAQSTDTQYF. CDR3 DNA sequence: TGTGCCAGCAGTTACGCGCAGAGCACAGATACGCAGTATTTT.

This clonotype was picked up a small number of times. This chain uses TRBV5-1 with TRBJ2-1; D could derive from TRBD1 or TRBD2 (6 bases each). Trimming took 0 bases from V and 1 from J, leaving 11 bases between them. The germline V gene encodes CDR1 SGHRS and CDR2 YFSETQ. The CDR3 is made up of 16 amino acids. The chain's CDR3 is CASSLAGGASYNEQFF. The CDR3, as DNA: TGCGCCAGCAGCTTGGCCGGGGGCGCGTCCTACAATGAGCAGTTCTTC.

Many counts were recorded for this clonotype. CDR3 sequence reads: CSVESGRHNEQFF. The CDR3 DNA reads as TGCAGCGTTGAGAGTGGGAGACACAATGAGCAGTTCTTC. The chain uses TRBV29-1 and TRBJ2-1; D perhaps matches TRBD2 (5 bases). Germline-derived CDR1 and CDR2 are SQVTM and ANQGSEA. V was cut by 3 bases and J by 5 bases, with 11 bases left in between. The CDR3 loop spans 13 amino acids.

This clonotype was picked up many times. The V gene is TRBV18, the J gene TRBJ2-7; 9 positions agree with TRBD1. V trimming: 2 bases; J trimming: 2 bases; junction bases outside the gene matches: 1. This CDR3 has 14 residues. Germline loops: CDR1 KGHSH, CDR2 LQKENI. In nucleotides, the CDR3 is TGTGCCAGCTCACCAACAGGGGGCCCCTACGAGCAGTACTTC. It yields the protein CASSPTGGPYEQYF.

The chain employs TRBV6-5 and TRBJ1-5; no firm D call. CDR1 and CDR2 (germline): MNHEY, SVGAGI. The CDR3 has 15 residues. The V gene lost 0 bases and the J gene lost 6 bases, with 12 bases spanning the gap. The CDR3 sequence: CASSYSEGGGQPQHF. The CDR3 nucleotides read TGTGCCAGCAGTTACTCTGAGGGAGGCGGTCAGCCCCAGCATTTT.

Written as DNA, the CDR3 is TGCGCCAGCAGCTTGGAAGGGAACGCCTACGAGCAGTACTTC. Protein product: CASSLEGNAYEQYF. V is TRBV5-1 and J is TRBJ2-7; D not resolved. Germline V gene data show CDR1 as SGHRS and CDR2 as YFSETQ. CDR3 length: 14 residues. Trimming took 0 bases from V and 2 from J, leaving 9 bases between them.

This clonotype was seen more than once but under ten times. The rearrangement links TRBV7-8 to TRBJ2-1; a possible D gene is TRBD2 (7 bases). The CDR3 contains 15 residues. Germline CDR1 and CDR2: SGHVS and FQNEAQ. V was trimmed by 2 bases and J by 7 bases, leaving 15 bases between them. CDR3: CASSLLGGRMNEQFF. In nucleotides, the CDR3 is TGTGCCAGCAGCTTATTGGGGGGGCGGATGAATGAGCAGTTCTTC. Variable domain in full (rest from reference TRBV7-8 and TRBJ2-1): GAGVSQSPRYKVAKRGQDVALRCDPISGHVSLFWYQQALGQGPEFLTYFQNEAQLDKSGLPSDRFFAERPEGSVSTLKIQRTQQEDSAVYLCASSLLGGRMNEQFFGPGTRLTVL.

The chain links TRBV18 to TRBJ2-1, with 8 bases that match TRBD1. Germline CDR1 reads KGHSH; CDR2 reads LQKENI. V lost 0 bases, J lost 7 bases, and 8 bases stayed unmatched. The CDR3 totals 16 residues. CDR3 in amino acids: CASSPPLQGAQNEQFF. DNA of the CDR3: TGTGCCAGCTCACCACCGTTGCAGGGGGCGCAAAATGAGCAGTTCTTC.

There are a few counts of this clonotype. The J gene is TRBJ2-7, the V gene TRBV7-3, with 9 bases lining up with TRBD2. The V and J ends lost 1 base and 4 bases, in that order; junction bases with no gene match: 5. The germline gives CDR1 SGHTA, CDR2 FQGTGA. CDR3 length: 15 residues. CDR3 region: CASSLNGGRVYEQYF. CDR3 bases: TGTGCCAGCAGCTTAAATGGCGGGAGGGTTTACGAGCAGTACTTC.

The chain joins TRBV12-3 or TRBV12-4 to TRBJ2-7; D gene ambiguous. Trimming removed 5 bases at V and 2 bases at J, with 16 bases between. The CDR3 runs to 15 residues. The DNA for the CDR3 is TGTGCCAGCAGTGACACCGGGCCCCGGCCCTACGAGCAGTACTTC. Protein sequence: CASSDTGPRPYEQYF.

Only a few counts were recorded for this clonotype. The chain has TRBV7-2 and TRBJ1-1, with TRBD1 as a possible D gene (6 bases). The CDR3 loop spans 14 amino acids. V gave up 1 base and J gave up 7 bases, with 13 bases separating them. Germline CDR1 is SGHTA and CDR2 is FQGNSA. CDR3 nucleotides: TGTGCCAGCAGCTTAGGCCGTCCGACAGGTGAAGCTTTCTTT. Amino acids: CASSLGRPTGEAFF. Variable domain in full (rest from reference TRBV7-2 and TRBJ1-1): GAGVSQSPSNKVTEKGKDVELRCDPISGHTALYWYRQSLGQGLEFLIYFQGNSAPDKSGLPSDRFSAERTGGSVSTLTIQRTQQEDSAVYLCASSLGRPTGEAFFGQGTRLTVV.

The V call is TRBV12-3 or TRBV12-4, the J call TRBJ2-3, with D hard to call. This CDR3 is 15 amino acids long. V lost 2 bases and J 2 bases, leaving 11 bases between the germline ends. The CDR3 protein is CASSLPRPYTDTQYF. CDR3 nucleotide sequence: TGTGCCAGCAGTTTACCTCGACCCTACACAGATACGCAGTATTTT.